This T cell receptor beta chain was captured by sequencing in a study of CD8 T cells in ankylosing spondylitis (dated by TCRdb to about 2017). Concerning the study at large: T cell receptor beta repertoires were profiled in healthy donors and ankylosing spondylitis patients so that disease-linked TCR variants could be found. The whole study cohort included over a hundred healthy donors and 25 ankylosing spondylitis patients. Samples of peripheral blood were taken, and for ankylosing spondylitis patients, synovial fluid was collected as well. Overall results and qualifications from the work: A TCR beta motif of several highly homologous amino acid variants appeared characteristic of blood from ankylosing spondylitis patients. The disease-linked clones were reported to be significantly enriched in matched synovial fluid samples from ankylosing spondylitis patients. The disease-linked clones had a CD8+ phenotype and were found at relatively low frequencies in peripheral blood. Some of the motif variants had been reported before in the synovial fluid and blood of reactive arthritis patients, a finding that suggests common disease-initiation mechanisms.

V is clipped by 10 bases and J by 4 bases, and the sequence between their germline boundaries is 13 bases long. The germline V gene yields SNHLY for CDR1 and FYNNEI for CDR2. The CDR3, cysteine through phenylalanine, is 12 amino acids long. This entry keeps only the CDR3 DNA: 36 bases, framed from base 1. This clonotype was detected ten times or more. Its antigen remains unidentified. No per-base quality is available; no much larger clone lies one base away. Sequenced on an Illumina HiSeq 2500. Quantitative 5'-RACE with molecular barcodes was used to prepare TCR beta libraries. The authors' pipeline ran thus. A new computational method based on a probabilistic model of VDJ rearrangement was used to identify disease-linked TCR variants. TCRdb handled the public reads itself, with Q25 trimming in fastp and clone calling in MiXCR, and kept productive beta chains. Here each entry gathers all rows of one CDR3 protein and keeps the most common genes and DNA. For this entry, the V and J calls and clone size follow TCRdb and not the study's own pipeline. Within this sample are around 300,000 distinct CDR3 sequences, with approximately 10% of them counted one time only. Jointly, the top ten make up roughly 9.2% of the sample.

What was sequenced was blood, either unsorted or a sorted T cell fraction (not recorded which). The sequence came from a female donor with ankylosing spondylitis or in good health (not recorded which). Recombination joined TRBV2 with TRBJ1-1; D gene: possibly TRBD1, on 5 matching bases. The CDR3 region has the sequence CATKSGVTEAFF. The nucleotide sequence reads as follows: TGTGCCACTAAGTCGGGGGTCACTGAAGCTTTCTTT.